This T cell receptor (beta chain) derives from a study of blood T cells in healthy people across ages (dated by TCRdb to about 2015). Regarding the study in general: In model experiments, template switching captured about one uniquely barcoded TCR beta cDNA molecule for every two T cells. Using deep sequencing normalized with unique cDNA molecular identifiers, the study measured how TCR beta repertoire diversity changes with age. The donors were divided into four age groups: young (average approximately 15 years), middle-aged (approximately 39), aged (roughly 60) and long-lived (roughly 88). Donors of different ages were randomly distributed across sequencing lanes to avoid experimental bias. Using the same blood draw, the study looked at two additional independent replicas of 1 million unique cDNA reads for two donors, one aged 18 to 30 and the other aged 80 or older.

A remark on this clonotype: No antigen is known for it. Base qualities are missing; no much larger clone stands one base away.

Its CDR3 holds 14 amino acids, cysteine through phenylalanine. Only the CDR3 region is kept as DNA, spanning 42 bases read in frame from base 1. V trim: 10 bases; J trim: 8 bases; unmatched bases: 11. The CDR1 and CDR2 encoded by the germline V gene are ENHRY and SYGVKD. Libraries were built with 5' RACE. Reads for this sample came from an Illumina HiSeq 2500. A second about 7 to 11 cycle PCR used a sample-barcoded 5' primer and a J-beta primer mix. A unique molecular identifier was introduced onto each TCR beta cDNA molecule by a template-switch 5' adaptor carrying 12 random nucleotides. At least 2.5 million CDR3-containing paired-end reads were obtained from each sample. The Mint cDNA synthesis kit, primed by a TRBC-specific oligonucleotide, was used to synthesize first-strand cDNA from all RNA. After uracil-DNA glycosylase treatment, a first 18-cycle PCR used universal primers M1SS and BC2_uni_R on all cDNA. The source study handled its data this way. Normalization of each sample was performed by random selection of 1 million high-quality reads, each carrying a distinct molecular identifier. Instead of being binned into consensus sequences, reads with shared molecular identifiers were discarded. MiTCR, run with a Q25 quality threshold and the strictest error-elimination algorithm, handled CDR3 identification, clonotype clustering and error correction. A nonparametric unseen species model with Euler transformation was used to estimate a lower bound on total TCR beta diversity. The public reads were reprocessed in TCRdb via fastp at Q25 and MiXCR, keeping in-frame beta chains. For every CDR3 protein sequence, its rows merge into one entry that carries the most common genes and DNA. The V and J calls here are based on TCRdb, not the publication. In this sample the table shows over 600,000 distinct CDR3 sequences, around three fifths of which occur a single time. Around a quarter of the sample is held by the ten biggest clonotypes.

Donors were 40 or so systemically healthy Caucasian individuals from Russia aged roughly 6 to 100 years. Ten milliliters of peripheral blood were drawn from each donor into EDTA-treated Vacutainer tubes. Ficoll-Paque density-gradient centrifugation was used to isolate PBMCs, with at least 7 million per sample. Total RNA was extracted from PBMCs with Trizol reagent, with at least 5.5 micrograms obtained per sample. For every donor, an aliquot of PBMCs went through flow cytometry to measure the percentages of naive CD45RAhigh/CD27high T cells. Study-wide findings and limitations: Because the CMV infection status of the donors was unknown, age-related changes in expanded clonotypes may potentially have been confounded. Compared with the aged group, the long-lived group had more naive CD4+ T cells, fewer expanded clones and increased TCR diversity, suggesting age selection. Total diversity estimates from one million sequenced T cells were considered lower bounds and underestimates. Conclusive comparison of naive and antigen-experienced compartments was prevented by the profiling of bulk unsorted PBMCs. Observed TCR beta diversity correlated strongly with the percentage of naive T cells measured by flow cytometry. Observed TCR beta diversity per million T cells fell roughly linearly with age, and a significant reduction was already apparent by age around 40.

The sample was blood. The origin of this receptor is a middle-aged man in good health. The sequence joins TRBV10-3 to TRBJ1-2, with TRBD1 identical over 12 junction bases. The CDR3 protein: CATEQGQGAGGYTF. At the DNA level, the sequence is TGTGCCACCGAGCAGGGACAGGGGGCGGGAGGCTACACCTTC.